Listed here are 20 T cell receptor beta chains from one sample, sequenced in a study of blood T cell repertoires in COVID-19. Here immunoSEQ multiplex PCR was the method, and the copy in TCRdb shows in-frame clones only, minus some. The table includes about 64,000 clones, approximately 86% detected once. Sequencing input: peripheral blood. All receptors derive from a man aged 35-49 years with acute or convalescent COVID-19.

The chain couples TRBV4-1 to TRBJ1-2, with D tentatively TRBD1 (6 bases). V dropped 4 bases and J dropped 2 bases, with 11 bases sitting between them. This CDR3 comprises 14 residues. Germline V gene data show CDR1 as MGHRA and CDR2 as YSYEKL. The CDR3 nucleotides are TGCGCCAGCAGCCCCCGGACAGCAAACTATGGCTACACCTTC. It translates to CASSPRTANYGYTF.

V usage is TRBV5-1 and J usage is TRBJ1-6; tentatively, D is TRBD1 (5 bases). The CDR3 consists of 15 residues. V was trimmed by 1 base and J by 7 bases, leaving 12 bases between them. Germline V gene data show CDR1 as SGHRS and CDR2 as YFSETQ. CDR3 region: CASSLQQKGNSPLHF. The CDR3 DNA reads as TGCGCCAGCAGCTTGCAGCAAAAGGGGAATTCACCCCTCCACTTT.

In the case of this clone: One end of the junction is discordant with germline, which a read error may explain. V gene TRBV29-1 combines with J gene TRBJ1-2; D perhaps matches TRBD1 (6 bases). CDR1 and CDR2 (germline): SQVTM, ANQGSEA. The CDR3 extends over 12 amino acids. The CDR3 sequence: CSAEGQGYGYTF. The CDR3 coding sequence is TGCAGCGCTGAAGGGCAGGGGTATGGCTACACCTTC.

The chain has TRBV7-2 and TRBJ2-5, with D maybe TRBD2 (5 bases). The germline V gene encodes CDR1 SGHTA and CDR2 FQGNSA. CDR3 length: 14 amino acids. V dropped 5 bases and J dropped 2 bases, with 12 bases sitting between them. Here the CDR3 reads CASSLSPGQETQYF. The CDR3 nucleotides are TGTGCCAGCAGCCTGAGTCCGGGACAAGAGACCCAGTACTTC.

The gene calls are TRBV5-1 and TRBJ1-1; D remains unclear. The V gene's germline CDR1 is SGHRS and CDR2 YFSETQ. The V gene lost 5 bases and the J gene lost 7 bases, with 15 bases spanning the gap. CDR3 length: 13 amino acids. The CDR3 DNA is TGCGCCAGCAGGCTTAGCGGGCGAGGTGAAGCTTTCTTT. This gives the protein CASRLSGRGEAFF.

This rearrangement joins TRBV18 to TRBJ1-1; D is uncertain. V lost 2 bases and J lost 3, with 7 bases in between. The CDR3 runs to 13 residues. Germline V gene sequence: CDR1 KGHSH, CDR2 LQKENI. CDR3 region: CASSPEFDTEAFF. In DNA, the CDR3 is TGTGCCAGCTCACCAGAGTTTGACACTGAAGCTTTCTTT.

The chain carries TRBV12-3 or TRBV12-4 and TRBJ1-1; D gene unclear. Trimming stripped 5 bases from V and 1 base from J, with 8 bases between. There are 13 residues in the CDR3. The CDR3 sequence: CASSPPKNTEAFF. The CDR3 coding sequence is TGTGCCAGCAGTCCCCCAAAGAACACTGAAGCTTTCTTT.

This chain joins TRBV7-8 and TRBJ2-2, with 12 nucleotides matching TRBD2. Germline V lookup: CDR1 SGHVS, CDR2 FQNEAQ. Losses at the gene ends were 6 bases for V and 6 bases for J; bases not matched to a gene: 17. The CDR3 is 19 amino acids. Here the CDR3 reads CASSSYAILAGGRSGELFF. The CDR3 nucleotides read TGTGCCAGCAGTTCGTACGCAATCCTAGCGGGGGGGCGTTCCGGGGAGCTGTTTTTT.

V and J are TRBV30 and TRBJ2-1; D gene ambiguous. The CDR3 loop spans 12 amino acids. V dropped 6 bases and J dropped 9 bases, with 15 bases sitting between them. Germline V gives CDR1 GTSNPN, CDR2 SVGIG (reference sequence). The chain's CDR3 is CACTTVGPEQFF. DNA for the CDR3: TGTGCCTGCACAACAGTGGGTCCTGAGCAGTTCTTC.

This chain connects TRBV30 to TRBJ1-2; TRBD1 might be the D (6 bases). This CDR3 comprises 12 residues. From germline, CDR1 is GTSNPN and CDR2 SVGIG (reference sequence). Trimming left V 0 bases short and J 4 bases short, with 6 bases between. In DNA form, the CDR3 reads TGTGCCTGGAGTGTACAGGGCTATGGCTACACCTTC. Encoded protein: CAWSVQGYGYTF.

V is TRBV11-2 and J is TRBJ2-2; weak D call: TRBD2 (6 bases). Trimming removed 5 bases from V and 0 bases from J, with 19 bases in between. CDR1 and CDR2 (germline): SGHAT, FQNNGV. This CDR3 is built from 18 residues. CDR3 protein: CASSHGDWGGANTGELFF. CDR3 coding DNA: TGTGCCAGCAGCCACGGGGACTGGGGTGGGGCGAACACCGGGGAGCTGTTTTTT.

The genes are TRBV7-2 and TRBJ1-2; D gene unclear. V gave up 5 bases and J gave up 4 bases, with 14 bases separating them. The length of the CDR3 is 14 residues. Germline CDR1 reads SGHTA; CDR2 reads FQGNSA. CDR3 amino acids: CASSATGSGYGYTF. The CDR3 nucleotides read TGTGCCAGCAGCGCGACGGGATCGGGCTATGGCTACACCTTC.

J is TRBJ1-2 and V is TRBV5-1; TRBD1 matches at 9 bases. Germline V CDR1 and CDR2: SGHRS, YFSETQ. The V gene end was trimmed by 2 bases and the J gene end by 3 bases; junction bases not matched to a gene: 5. CDR3 length equals 15 residues. The CDR3 bases are TGCGCCAGCAGCTTCTCCACAGGGGGCGACTATGGCTACACCTTC. Translating it yields CASSFSTGGDYGYTF.

This clone was observed a few times. DNA for the CDR3: TGTGCCAGCAGTGACCGGCAGGGTCATTCACCCCTCCACTTT. Its translation: CASSDRQGHSPLHF. This sequence joins TRBV6-1 and TRBJ1-6; D perhaps matches TRBD1 (5 bases). The CDR3 totals 14 residues. Germline V gene lookup returns CDR1 MNHNS and CDR2 SASEGT. V lost 3 bases and J 8 bases, leaving 11 bases between the germline ends.

The CDR3: CASSLRGGGYGYTF. The CDR3 nucleotides are TGTGCCAGCAGCCTAAGGGGGGGCGGCTATGGCTACACCTTC. This rearrangement joins TRBV7-6 to TRBJ1-2; D possibly corresponds to TRBD1 (6 bases). The V end was cut by 5 bases, the J end by 4 bases, with 14 bases between. The CDR3 length is 14 residues. Germline CDR1 and CDR2: SGHVS and FNYEAQ. Drawing the rest from reference TRBV7-6 and TRBJ1-2, the complete variable domain is GAGVSQSPRYKVTKRGQDVALRCDPISGHVSLYWYRQALGQGPEFLTYFNYEAQQDKSGLPNDRFSAERPEGSISTLTIQRTEQRDSAMYRCASSLRGGGYGYTFGSGTRLTVV.

In DNA, the CDR3 is TGCAGTGCTGGGGCCTCCTACGAGCAGTACTTC. Translating gives CSAGASYEQYF. The chain combines TRBV20-1 with TRBJ2-7; D possibly corresponds to TRBD1 (5 bases). The CDR3 has 11 amino acids. Looked up from germline, CDR1 is DFQATT and CDR2 is SNEGSKA (reference sequence). The V and J ends lost 5 bases and 0 bases respectively, with 5 bases between them.

V is TRBV5-1 and J is TRBJ1-5; TRBD1 might be the D (6 bases). Germline CDR1 reads SGHRS; CDR2 reads YFSETQ. The V end lost 0 bases, the J end lost 1 base, and 8 bases lay between the germline ends. The CDR3 covers 15 residues. CDR3: CASSLGGGSNQPQHF. The CDR3 nucleotides read TGCGCCAGCAGCTTGGGAGGGGGAAGCAATCAGCCCCAGCATTTT.

The chain uses TRBV9 and TRBJ2-5; D remains unclear. The V gene's germline CDR1 is SGDLS and CDR2 YYNGEE. Deletions cut 2 bases from V and 0 bases from J, with 14 bases between. The CDR3 contains 16 residues. The CDR3 DNA is TGTGCCAGCAGCGTCTCCGGGTCTTCGTACCAAGAGACCCAGTACTTC. Its protein is CASSVSGSSYQETQYF.

This clone was counted a few times. J is TRBJ2-5 and V is TRBV30; unclear D gene. V was cut by 2 bases and J by 5 bases, with 15 bases left in between. This CDR3 comprises 14 residues. Per germline, CDR1 GTSNPN and CDR2 SVGIG (reference sequence). CDR3 nucleotides: TGTGCCTGGAGTATCACTATCGTCGGGGAGACCCAGTACTTC. Encoded protein: CAWSITIVGETQYF.

CDR3 in amino acids: CASSFKGAGELFF. DNA for the CDR3: TGTGCCAGCAGTTTTAAGGGGGCCGGGGAGCTGTTTTTT. This chain uses TRBV27 with TRBJ2-2; possibly TRBD1 for D (6 bases). The CDR3 is made up of 13 amino acids. V was cut by 3 bases and J by 6 bases, with 8 bases left in between. Germline CDR1 is MNHEY and CDR2 is SMNVEV (reference sequence).